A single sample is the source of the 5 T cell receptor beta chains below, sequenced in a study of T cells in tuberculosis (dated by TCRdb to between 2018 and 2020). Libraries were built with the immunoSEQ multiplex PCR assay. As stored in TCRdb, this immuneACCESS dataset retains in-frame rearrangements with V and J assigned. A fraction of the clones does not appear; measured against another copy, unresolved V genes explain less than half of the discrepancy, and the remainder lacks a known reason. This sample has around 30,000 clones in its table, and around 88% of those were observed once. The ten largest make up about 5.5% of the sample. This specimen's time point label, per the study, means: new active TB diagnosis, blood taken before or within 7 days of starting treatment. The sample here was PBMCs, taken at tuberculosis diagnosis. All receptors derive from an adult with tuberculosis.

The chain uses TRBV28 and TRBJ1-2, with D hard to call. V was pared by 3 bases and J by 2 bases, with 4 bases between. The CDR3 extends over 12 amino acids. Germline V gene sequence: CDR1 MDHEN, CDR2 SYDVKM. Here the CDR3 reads CASSFLNYGYTF. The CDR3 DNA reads TGTGCCAGCAGTTTCCTGAACTATGGCTACACCTTC.

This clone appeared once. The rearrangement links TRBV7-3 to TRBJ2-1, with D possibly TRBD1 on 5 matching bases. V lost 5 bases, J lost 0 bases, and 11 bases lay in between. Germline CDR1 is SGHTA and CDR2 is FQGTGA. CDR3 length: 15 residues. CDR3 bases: TGTGCCAGCAGCCCCTCGACAGTCTCCTACAATGAGCAGTTCTTC. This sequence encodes CASSPSTVSYNEQFF. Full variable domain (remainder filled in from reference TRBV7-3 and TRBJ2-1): GAGVSQTPSNKVTEKGKYVELRCDPISGHTALYWYRQSLGQGPEFLIYFQGTGAADDSGLPNDRFFAVRPEGSVSTLKIQRTERGDSAVYLCASSPSTVSYNEQFFGPGTRLTVL.

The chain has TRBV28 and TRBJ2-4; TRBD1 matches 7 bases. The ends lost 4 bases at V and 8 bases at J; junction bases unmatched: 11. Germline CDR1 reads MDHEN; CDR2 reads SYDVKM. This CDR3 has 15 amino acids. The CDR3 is CASSSRDREKDIQYF. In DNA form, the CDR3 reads TGTGCCAGCAGTTCCCGGGACAGAGAAAAGGACATTCAGTACTTC.

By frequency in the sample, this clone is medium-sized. The CDR3 DNA follows: TGCGCCAGCAGCTTGGCGGGGACTAGCGGGAGTCCTTTAGAGACCCAGTACTTC. This codes for CASSLAGTSGSPLETQYF. The V and J genes are TRBV5-1 and TRBJ2-5; 14 nucleotides match TRBD2. V dropped 0 bases and J dropped 4; count of bases not matched to a gene: 8. In germline, CDR1 is SGHRS, CDR2 YFSETQ. The CDR3 contains 18 residues.

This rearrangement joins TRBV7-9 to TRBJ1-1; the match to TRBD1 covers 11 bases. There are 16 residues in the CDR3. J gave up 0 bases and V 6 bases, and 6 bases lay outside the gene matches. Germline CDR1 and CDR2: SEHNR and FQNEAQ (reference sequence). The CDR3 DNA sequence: TGTGCCAGCAGGGGACAGGGGGTGTGGGTGAACACTGAAGCTTTCTTT. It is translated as CASRGQGVWVNTEAFF.